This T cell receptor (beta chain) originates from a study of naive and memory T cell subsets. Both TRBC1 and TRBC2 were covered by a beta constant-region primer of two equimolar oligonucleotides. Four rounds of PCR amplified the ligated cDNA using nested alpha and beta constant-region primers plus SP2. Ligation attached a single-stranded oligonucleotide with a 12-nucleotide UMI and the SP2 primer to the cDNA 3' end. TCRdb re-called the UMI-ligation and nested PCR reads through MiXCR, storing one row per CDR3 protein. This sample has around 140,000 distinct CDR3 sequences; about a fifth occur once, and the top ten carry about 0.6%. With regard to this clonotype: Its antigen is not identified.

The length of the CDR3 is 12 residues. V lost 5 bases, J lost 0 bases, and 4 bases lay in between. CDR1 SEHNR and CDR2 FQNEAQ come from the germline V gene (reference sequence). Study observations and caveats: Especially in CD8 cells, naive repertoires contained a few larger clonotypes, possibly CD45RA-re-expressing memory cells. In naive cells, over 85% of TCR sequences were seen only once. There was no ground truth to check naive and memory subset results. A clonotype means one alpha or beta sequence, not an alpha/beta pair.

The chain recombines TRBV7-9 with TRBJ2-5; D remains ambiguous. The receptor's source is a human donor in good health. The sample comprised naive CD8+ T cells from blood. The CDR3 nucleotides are TGTGCCAGCAGCCTTTACCAAGAGACCCAGTACTTC. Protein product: CASSLYQETQYF. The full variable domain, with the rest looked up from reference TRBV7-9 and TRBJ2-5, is DTGVSQNPRHKITKRGQNVTFRCDPISEHNRLYWYRQTLGQGPEFLTYFQNEAQLEKSRLLSDRFSAERPKGSFSTLEIQRTEQGDSAMYLCASSLYQETQYFGPGTRLLVL.